A selection of T cell receptor beta chains follows, all from one sample in a study of blood T cell repertoires in COVID-19. Method: immunoSEQ multiplex PCR; TCRdb's copy keeps in-frame clones and lacks some. Here the sample spans tens of thousands of clones, around nine tenths being singletons. Sample: peripheral blood. Every receptor here comes from a human donor in a cohort sampled during active COVID-19. Both conserved end residues are part of each CDR3. D genes are given only for firm matches. Where a row states a size, it is once, few, many or the class of an expanded clone; other rows omit it.

v_call,j_call,d_call,clone_size,cdr3_nt,cdr3_aa
TRBV11-3,TRBJ2-3,TRBD2,NA,TGTGCCAGCAGCTTAGACCCTAGCGGGGGGCTGAGAGATACGCAGTATTTT,CASSLDPSGGLRDTQYF
TRBV19,TRBJ2-1,TRBD2,NA,TGTGCCAGTAGTATAGATAAGACTAGCAGAAGCTACAATGAGCAGTTCTTC,CASSIDKTSRSYNEQFF
TRBV6-5,TRBJ1-1,TRBD1,NA,TGTGCCAGCAGACCGACAGGGGGTCTCACTGAAGCTTTCTTT,CASRPTGGLTEAFF
TRBV7-6,TRBJ2-7,TRBD1,NA,TGTGCCAGCAGCACCGGGACAGTTGGCGGCTACGAGCAGTACTTC,CASSTGTVGGYEQYF
TRBV19,TRBJ2-7,TRBD1,NA,TGTGCCAGTAGCCCGGACAGGGGCTACGAGCAGTACTTC,CASSPDRGYEQYF
TRBV30,TRBJ1-2,TRBD1,NA,TGTGCCTGGAGTGTATGGGGACAGGGGGCTAGTGATTATGGCTACACCTTC,CAWSVWGQGASDYGYTF
TRBV21-1,TRBJ1-1,NA,NA,TGTGCCAGCAACGGAAACGTAAGCGGGGACACTGAAGCTTTCTTT,CASNGNVSGDTEAFF
TRBV5-6,TRBJ1-4,NA,NA,TGTGCCAGCAGCTTGTTCGCCCCAGCAACTAATGAAAAACTGTTTTTT,CASSLFAPATNEKLFF
TRBV4-1,TRBJ2-7,NA,NA,TGCGCCAGCAGCCAAGTTATATTCTCCTACGAGCAGTACTTC,CASSQVIFSYEQYF
TRBV3-1/TRBV3-2,TRBJ2-7,TRBD1,few,TGTGCCAGCAGCCCGACAGGGGCCGAGCAGTACTTC,CASSPTGAEQYF
TRBV7-2,TRBJ2-7,NA,few,TGTGCCAGCAGCTCCCCCCCGATGAGGGAGCAGTACTTC,CASSSPPMREQYF
TRBV29-1,TRBJ1-2,NA,NA,TGCAGCGTTGAGGGGAGGGGAACTAACTATGGCTACACCTTC,CSVEGRGTNYGYTF
TRBV3-1/TRBV3-2,TRBJ2-3,NA,NA,TGTGCCAGCAGCCCGTTCCGAAATGTCGGGAGACCCACAGATACGCAGTATTTT,CASSPFRNVGRPTDTQYF
TRBV3-1/TRBV3-2,TRBJ2-7,NA,NA,TGTGCCAGCAGCCGGGGGCCCCGCTACGAGCAGTACTTC,CASSRGPRYEQYF
TRBV14,TRBJ2-5,NA,NA,TGTGCCAGCAGCCGGAGAGTTGCCGAAGAGACCCAGTACTTC,CASSRRVAEETQYF
TRBV5-1,TRBJ1-6,NA,NA,TGCGCCAGCAGCTTGGACAGTAGTAATTCACCCCTCCACTTT,CASSLDSSNSPLHF
TRBV30,TRBJ1-2,NA,NA,TGTGCCTGGAGTGTTGCGACAGGTTTACTCTATGGCTACACCTTC,CAWSVATGLLYGYTF
TRBV4-1,TRBJ2-2,NA,NA,TGCGCCAGCAGCCTTACCGGACTCCTCGACCTGGGGGAGCTGTTTTTT,CASSLTGLLDLGELFF
TRBV7-9,TRBJ2-7,NA,NA,TGTGCCAGCAGTTCGGACCGGAGGGAGCAGTACTTC,CASSSDRREQYF
TRBV6-5,TRBJ2-3,NA,NA,TGTGCCAGCAGTTCCTCAGATACGCAGTATTTT,CASSSSDTQYF
TRBV11-3,TRBJ1-5,TRBD1,NA,TGTGCCAGCGGATGGGGTCAGGGGGGCCAGCCCCAGCATTTT,CASGWGQGGQPQHF
TRBV15,TRBJ2-1,TRBD2,NA,TGTGCCACCGCCGGGGCTAGCGGGAACTCCTACAATGAGCAGTTCTTC,CATAGASGNSYNEQFF
TRBV27,TRBJ2-3,TRBD1,NA,TGTGCCAGCAGTTCAATTACAGGGGGCACAGATACGCAGTATTTT,CASSSITGGTDTQYF
TRBV10-3,TRBJ2-7,TRBD1,once,TGTGCCATCAACTCGGACAGGGGATTCAACGAGCAGTACTTC,CAINSDRGFNEQYF
TRBV6-1,TRBJ1-1,TRBD1,once,TGTGCCAGCAGTGACTTTCGGAACAGGGGTTTGAACACTGAAGCTTTCTTT,CASSDFRNRGLNTEAFF
TRBV7-8,TRBJ1-5,NA,NA,TGTGCCAGCAGCTTTACGGGGAAGGTTCAGCCCCAGCATTTT,CASSFTGKVQPQHF
TRBV19,TRBJ1-2,NA,NA,TGTGCCAGTAGTATACCTCTCCTACAGGGTAAGGGCTACACCTTC,CASSIPLLQGKGYTF
TRBV15,TRBJ1-4,NA,NA,TGTGCCACCAGCAGAGACCGGACTGCAACTAATGAAAAACTGTTTTTT,CATSRDRTATNEKLFF
TRBV27,TRBJ1-6,NA,NA,TGTGCCATCTATCGGGGGGTGCCCCTCCACTTT,CAIYRGVPLHF
TRBV6-6,TRBJ1-1,NA,NA,TGTGCCAGCAGTTACCCCTCGACTGAAGCTTTCTTT,CASSYPSTEAFF
TRBV5-4,TRBJ2-1,TRBD2,NA,TGTGCCAGCAGCTTCGGTGCGGGAGGAATGATAGATGAGCAGTTCTTC,CASSFGAGGMIDEQFF
TRBV30,TRBJ1-3,NA,NA,TGTGCCTGGAGGGTCTGGAGCGTCTCTGGAAACACCATATATTTT,CAWRVWSVSGNTIYF
TRBV13,TRBJ1-5,NA,NA,TGTGCCAGCAGCTTTGTCGGGGAGGGTCAGCCCCAGCATTTT,CASSFVGEGQPQHF
TRBV2,TRBJ1-5,NA,NA,TGTGCCAGCAAGTACAGAAGCAATCAGCCCCAGCATTTT,CASKYRSNQPQHF
TRBV30,TRBJ1-1,NA,NA,TGTGCCTGGAGTAGAGATGTAGCTTTCTTT,CAWSRDVAFF
TRBV13,TRBJ2-1,NA,NA,TGTGCCAGCAGCTTGGGACTCCCTGCCAATGAGCAGTTCTTC,CASSLGLPANEQFF
TRBV5-6,TRBJ2-3,NA,NA,TGTGCCAGCAGCTTCACCCAGGGAGATACGCAGTATTTT,CASSFTQGDTQYF
TRBV7-9,TRBJ1-2,NA,few,TGTGCCAGCAGCTTAGAGGGAGGGAGCTATGGCTACACCTTC,CASSLEGGSYGYTF
TRBV5-8,TRBJ1-2,NA,NA,TGTGCCAGCAGAATGGGGGCGACGGCACGCTACACCTTC,CASRMGATARYTF
TRBV19,TRBJ1-5,NA,once,TGTGCCAGTAGTTCCGGGACAAGAGGAAAACATCAGCCCCAGCATTTT,CASSSGTRGKHQPQHF
TRBV11-2,TRBJ2-7,NA,NA,TGTGCCAGCAGCCACGACTCGGGGGAGCAGTACTTC,CASSHDSGEQYF
TRBV4-3,TRBJ2-7,TRBD2,NA,TGCGCCAGCAGCCAAGGACTAGCGGGATTGTACGAGCAGTACTTC,CASSQGLAGLYEQYF
TRBV10-3,TRBJ1-1,NA,NA,TGTGCCATCAGTGAGACAGGGATCGGGGCTTTCTTT,CAISETGIGAFF
TRBV5-1,TRBJ2-7,NA,few,TGCGCCAGCAGCTTGCCGGGTTACTACGAGCAGTACTTC,CASSLPGYYEQYF
TRBV24-1,TRBJ2-3,TRBD1,once,TGTGCCACCAGTGACCCCCGGACAGGATCAGTGCCAGATACGCAGTATTTT,CATSDPRTGSVPDTQYF
TRBV9,TRBJ2-3,TRBD2,NA,TGTGCCAGCAGCGTATCTAGGGCGGGGGGTAGCACAGATACGCAGTATTTT,CASSVSRAGGSTDTQYF
TRBV7-2,TRBJ2-7,TRBD1,NA,TGTGCCAGCAGCTTGATGACCGGGACAGGCAGAGAGCAGTACTTC,CASSLMTGTGREQYF
TRBV2,TRBJ2-2,TRBD1,NA,TGTGCCAGCAGTTATTCCCCGGGACAGATGAACACCGGGGAGCTGTTTTTT,CASSYSPGQMNTGELFF
TRBV18,TRBJ1-2,NA,NA,TGTGCCAGCTCACCATACGACTTTTCAGCGGCGCAGGTCTATGGCTACACCTTC,CASSPYDFSAAQVYGYTF
TRBV7-2,TRBJ1-5,TRBD1,few,TGTGCCAGCAGTCCGGGACAGGGAAAATCGGGCCAGCCCCAGCATTTT,CASSPGQGKSGQPQHF
TRBV4-1,TRBJ2-5,NA,NA,TGCGCCAGCAGCCCTCGGGACTGGAACCAAGAGACCCAGTACTTC,CASSPRDWNQETQYF
TRBV11-3,TRBJ2-3,TRBD2,NA,TGTGCCAGCAGCTCGGGACTAGCGGGGGGGCCGAGAGATACGCAGTATTTT,CASSSGLAGGPRDTQYF
TRBV7-9,TRBJ2-1,TRBD1,NA,TGTGCCAGCAGCTTTCTGGGACAGGAACCCTACAATGAGCAGTTCTTC,CASSFLGQEPYNEQFF
TRBV6-5,TRBJ1-5,NA,once,TGTGCCAGCGAAGTACAGGAATTCGGCAATCAGCCCCAGCATTTT,CASEVQEFGNQPQHF
TRBV27,TRBJ2-2,NA,NA,TGTGCCAGCAGTTTGAGGCTGACAGCTACGAACACCGGGGAGCTGTTTTTT,CASSLRLTATNTGELFF
TRBV3-1/TRBV3-2,TRBJ2-1,NA,NA,TGTGCCAGCAGCCAACTATCTAATGAGCAGTTCTTC,CASSQLSNEQFF
TRBV19,TRBJ1-1,NA,NA,TGTGCCAGTAGTAGGGATGGACGAGGACAAGCTGAAGCTTTCTTT,CASSRDGRGQAEAFF
TRBV28,TRBJ2-1,NA,once,TGTGCCAGCAGTGGGAGGCGGGAATCCTACAATGAGCAGTTCTTC,CASSGRRESYNEQFF
TRBV7-9,TRBJ2-1,TRBD2,once,TGTGCCAGCAGCTCAGAAGGCGGGGGGGACTACAATGAGCAGTTCTTC,CASSSEGGGDYNEQFF